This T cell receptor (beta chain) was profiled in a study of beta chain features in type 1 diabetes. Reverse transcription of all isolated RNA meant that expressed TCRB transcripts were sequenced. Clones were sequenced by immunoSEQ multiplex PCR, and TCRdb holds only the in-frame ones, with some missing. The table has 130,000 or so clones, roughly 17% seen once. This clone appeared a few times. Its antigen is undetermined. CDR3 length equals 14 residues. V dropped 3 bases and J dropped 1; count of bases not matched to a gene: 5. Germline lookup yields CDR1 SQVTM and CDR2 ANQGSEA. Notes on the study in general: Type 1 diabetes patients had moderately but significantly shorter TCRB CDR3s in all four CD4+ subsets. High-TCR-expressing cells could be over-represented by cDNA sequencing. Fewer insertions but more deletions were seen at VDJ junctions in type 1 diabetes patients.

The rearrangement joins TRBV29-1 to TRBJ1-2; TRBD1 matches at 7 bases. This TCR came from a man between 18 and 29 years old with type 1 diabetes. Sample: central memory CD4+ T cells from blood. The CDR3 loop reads CSVDGAGGNYGYTF. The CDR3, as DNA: TGCAGCGTTGACGGTGCAGGGGGTAACTATGGCTACACCTTC.